These 18 T cell receptor beta chains were sequenced from one sample in a study of CD8 T cells in ankylosing spondylitis. Overall study results and limits: A TCR beta motif made of about 8 highly homologous variants seemed typical of ankylosing spondylitis blood.

From the 5' RACE reads, TCRdb called clonotypes with MiXCR, one entry per CDR3 protein. The top ten clones hold 15% to 20% of a sample with under 950,000 distinct CDR3 sequences, 15% to 20% of them seen once. Their antigens are not known. The sample consisted of blood, either unsorted or a sorted T cell fraction (not recorded which). The origin of the receptors is a male donor with ankylosing spondylitis.

The V gene is TRBV28, the J gene TRBJ1-2; D remains unclear. Germline-derived CDR1 and CDR2 are MDHEN and SYDVKM. This CDR3 contains 12 residues. V lost 7 bases to trimming and J lost 4 bases, with 10 bases between them. The CDR3, as DNA: TGTGCCAGCACCCCATCTTTCTATGGCTACACCTTC. This gives the protein CASTPSFYGYTF.

This chain connects TRBV7-8 to TRBJ1-4; D gene ambiguous. V gave up 0 bases and J gave up 13 bases, with 12 bases separating them. There are 13 residues in the CDR3. The germline CDR1 and CDR2 sequences are SGHVS and FQNEAQ. CDR3 in amino acids: CASSLALSTTLFF. The CDR3 region has the DNA TGTGCCAGCAGCTTAGCGCTGAGTACTACACTGTTTTTT.

In its sample, this clonotype was seen once. J is TRBJ2-1 and V is TRBV2, with 7 bases matching TRBD2. The V and J ends lost 6 bases and 2 bases, in that order; junction bases with no gene match: 4. Germline values: CDR1 SNHLY, CDR2 FYNNEI. The CDR3 has 14 residues. CDR3: CASRASGPYNEQFF. As DNA, the CDR3 is TGTGCCAGCAGGGCTAGCGGACCCTACAATGAGCAGTTCTTC.

The rearrangement joins TRBV10-1 to TRBJ2-7; 9 bases agree with TRBD2. The CDR3 length is 15 residues. Germline V CDR1 and CDR2: WNHNN, SYGVQD (reference sequence). The V segment lost 4 bases and the J segment 2 bases; nucleotides outside the gene matches: 6. The CDR3 DNA is TGCGCCAGCAGTGTTTCAGCGGGGGGTACCTACGAGCAGTACTTC. It is translated as CASSVSAGGTYEQYF.

The V gene is TRBV3-1, the J gene TRBJ2-5; D may be TRBD2 (5 bases). Trimming shortened V by 0 bases and J by 5 bases, and 13 bases separated the two germline ends. This CDR3 region has 15 residues. Germline V CDR1 and CDR2: LGHDT, YNNKEL (reference sequence). Written as DNA, the CDR3 is TGTGCCAGCAGCCAAGAGATCCTAGCTCAGGAGACCCAGTACTTC. Its protein product is CASSQEILAQETQYF.

This clonotype was recorded a few times. This sequence joins TRBV9 and TRBJ1-2; D is unresolved. Germline CDR1 is SGDLS and CDR2 is YYNGEE. This CDR3 has 15 amino acids. V was cut by 7 bases and J by 2 bases, with 18 bases left in between. The CDR3 DNA sequence: TGTGCCAGCTCCCTATGGGCAGAGCCGAACTATGGCTACACCTTC. Its translation is CASSLWAEPNYGYTF.

The CDR3 here is CAISDPSSGVYNEQFF. DNA of the CDR3: TGTGCCATCAGTGACCCCTCCAGCGGGGTATACAATGAGCAGTTCTTC. The chain links TRBV10-3 to TRBJ2-1; 7 bases agree with TRBD2. The CDR3 totals 16 residues. J was trimmed by 4 bases and V by 3 bases; bases with no gene match: 9. Germline assignment: CDR1 ENHRY and CDR2 SYGVKD.

The sample holds a few counts of this clonotype. V is TRBV24-1 and J is TRBJ2-3, with 12 bases identical to TRBD1. Per germline, CDR1 KGHDR and CDR2 SFDVKD. The length of the CDR3 is 17 residues. After removal of 7 bases from V and 0 bases from J, the junction contained 7 bases not matched to a gene. CDR3 region: CATSAGTGGLSTDTQYF. The CDR3 bases are TGTGCCACCAGCGCCGGGACAGGGGGCCTTAGCACAGATACGCAGTATTTT.

The J gene is TRBJ2-1, the V gene TRBV12-3 or TRBV12-4; D ambiguous. The CDR3 consists of 14 residues. Trimming cost V 6 bases and J 8 bases, with 17 bases left between them. CDR3 sequence: CASSLVSFVDEQFF. The CDR3 bases are TGTGCCAGCAGCCTAGTATCCTTTGTCGATGAGCAGTTCTTC.

The chain uses TRBV6-1 and TRBJ1-1; TRBD1 aligns across 7 bases. The germline gives CDR1 MNHNS, CDR2 SASEGT. After removal of 7 bases from V and 0 bases from J, the junction contained 11 bases not matched to a gene. The CDR3 extends over 16 amino acids. The CDR3 here is CASTLRGTALNTEAFF. The DNA of the CDR3 is TGTGCCAGCACCCTGCGGGGGACAGCCTTGAACACTGAAGCTTTCTTT.

The chain combines TRBV7-2 with TRBJ2-2; unclear D gene. The V gene lost 1 base and the J gene lost 2 bases, with 8 bases spanning the gap. The CDR3 length is 15 residues. Germline V gives CDR1 SGHTA, CDR2 FQGNSA. As DNA, the CDR3 is TGTGCCAGCAGCTTAGTGGCCCCTAACACCGGGGAGCTGTTTTTT. Amino acid sequence: CASSLVAPNTGELFF.

The chain recombines TRBV29-1 with TRBJ2-7, with a possible D match to TRBD1 (5 bases). V shed 7 bases and J shed 0 bases, with 19 bases lying between them. This CDR3 region has 15 residues. CDR1 is SQVTM, CDR2 ANQGSEA, per germline. CDR3 sequence reads: CSATDIPTLSYEQYF. The CDR3 DNA reads as TGCAGCGCCACGGACATTCCGACCCTCTCCTACGAGCAGTACTTC.

This clonotype was detected a few times. This rearrangement joins TRBV12-5 to TRBJ1-5; D uncertain. The CDR3 is 11 amino acids. In germline, CDR1 is LGHNT, CDR2 FRNRAP. The V end was cut by 1 base, the J end by 7 bases, with 2 bases between. The CDR3 sequence is CASGLGQPQHF. The CDR3 DNA is TGTGCTAGTGGTTTGGGACAGCCCCAGCATTTT.

The V and J genes are TRBV6-4 and TRBJ2-1; TRBD2 aligns across 13 bases. This CDR3 has 15 residues. Looked up from germline, CDR1 is MRHNA and CDR2 is SNTAGT. Trimming removed 3 bases from V and 9 bases from J; junction bases left unmatched: 5. The CDR3 DNA reads TGTGCCAGCAGTGATTCGACTAGCGGGGGGACTGAGCAGTTCTTC. This codes for CASSDSTSGGTEQFF.

This clonotype was seen a handful of times. V and J are TRBV7-9 and TRBJ2-4; D gene unclear. Germline CDR1 reads SEHNR; CDR2 reads FQNEAQ (reference sequence). Trimming shortened V by 0 bases and J by 0 bases, and 6 bases separated the two germline ends. The CDR3 is 15 amino acids. This CDR3 is CASSLAVGAKNIQYF. The CDR3 nucleotides are TGTGCCAGCAGCTTAGCGGTGGGAGCCAAAAACATTCAGTACTTC.

This clonotype was counted at least ten times. Germline and junction disagree at one end, which may indicate a read error. The chain's CDR3 is CASSPGGYNEQFF. The CDR3 DNA sequence: TGTGCCAGCTCACCAGGAGGGTACAATGAGCAGTTCTTC. The chain recombines TRBV5-1 with TRBJ2-1, with D possibly TRBD2 on 6 matching bases. CDR3 size: 13 residues. The germline CDR1 and CDR2 sequences are SGHRS and YFSETQ.

This chain links TRBV7-6 with TRBJ2-7; D is undetermined. The germline V gene has CDR1 SGHVS and CDR2 FNYEAQ. This CDR3 spans 15 amino acids. Trimming shortened V by 2 bases and J by 1 base, and 12 bases separated the two germline ends. The CDR3 sequence: CASSLRATASYEQYF. CDR3 coding DNA: TGTGCCAGCAGCTTAAGGGCCACAGCATCCTACGAGCAGTACTTC.

This clonotype was picked up many times. This chain joins TRBV29-1 and TRBJ2-1, with D maybe TRBD2 (5 bases). Germline lookup yields CDR1 SQVTM and CDR2 ANQGSEA. V was shortened by 4 bases and J by 0 bases, with 16 bases between the two germline ends. This CDR3 is built from 16 residues. The CDR3 nucleotides are TGCAGCGTTGTGATACCCCGCGGGCCCTCCTACAATGAGCAGTTCTTC. It yields the protein CSVVIPRGPSYNEQFF.